This TCR beta chain appears in the sequencing data of a study of T cell responses to AZD1222 COVID-19 vaccine. Study results and caveats: The donors showed a predominance of white British ancestry and of females, with possible underestimation of clonal diversity. Just a handful of AZD1222 recipients tested seropositive at baseline.

Concerning this clone itself: Its target is unknown.

Assay used: immunoSEQ multiplex PCR; TCRdb lists only in-frame clones, some missing. In the table there are around 150,000 clones, more than 85% of which are singletons. From germline, CDR1 is MNHEY and CDR2 SMNVEV (reference sequence). CDR3 length equals 16 residues. Germline trimming cut 3 bases from V and 3 bases from J; bases unmatched to any gene: 11. The V and J genes are TRBV27 and TRBJ2-7; TRBD2 agrees at 7 bases. The source was peripheral blood, collected 28 days after the second AZD1222 dose. The sequence derives from an adult who received the AZD1222 COVID-19 vaccine. The CDR3 DNA reads TGTGCCAGCAGTTTTATGGGAAGCGGGAAGCTCTACGAGCAGTACTTC. Amino acid sequence: CASSFMGSGKLYEQYF.